Ten or more counts support the clone carrying this T cell receptor beta chain. The antigen is not known. An oligonucleotide containing a UMI was ligated to the 3' end of TCR cDNA. Adult healthy volunteers gave 2.5 ml peripheral blood for whole-blood RNA. Unsorted total RNA, roughly 1 to 1,100 ng, was DNase treated before reverse transcription. The SP2 primer and nested alpha and beta constant region primers amplified ligated cDNA in four rounds. For blood and skin samples, reverse transcription used TCR alpha and beta constant primers. TCRdb redid the calling of the 5' RACE reads with MiXCR, one entry per CDR3 protein. The sample consists of some 60,000 distinct CDR3 sequences, more than 7.5% of them appearing once. Trimming at V came to 2 bases and at J to 8 bases, leaving 7 bases not matched to a gene. The CDR3 length is 13 residues. Per the germline V gene, CDR1 is DFQATT and CDR2 is SNEGSKA (reference sequence).

The data were taken from a study of naive and memory T cell subsets. Study findings and constraints: TCR transcript changes with activation or differentiation may affect this RNA method.

The clonotype comes from a female donor in good health. The chain employs TRBV20-1 and TRBJ1-1; 8 bases line up with TRBD1. As DNA, the CDR3 is TGCAGTGCTAGACGACAGGGGCCTCAGGAAGCTTTCTTT. It translates to CSARRQGPQEAFF.